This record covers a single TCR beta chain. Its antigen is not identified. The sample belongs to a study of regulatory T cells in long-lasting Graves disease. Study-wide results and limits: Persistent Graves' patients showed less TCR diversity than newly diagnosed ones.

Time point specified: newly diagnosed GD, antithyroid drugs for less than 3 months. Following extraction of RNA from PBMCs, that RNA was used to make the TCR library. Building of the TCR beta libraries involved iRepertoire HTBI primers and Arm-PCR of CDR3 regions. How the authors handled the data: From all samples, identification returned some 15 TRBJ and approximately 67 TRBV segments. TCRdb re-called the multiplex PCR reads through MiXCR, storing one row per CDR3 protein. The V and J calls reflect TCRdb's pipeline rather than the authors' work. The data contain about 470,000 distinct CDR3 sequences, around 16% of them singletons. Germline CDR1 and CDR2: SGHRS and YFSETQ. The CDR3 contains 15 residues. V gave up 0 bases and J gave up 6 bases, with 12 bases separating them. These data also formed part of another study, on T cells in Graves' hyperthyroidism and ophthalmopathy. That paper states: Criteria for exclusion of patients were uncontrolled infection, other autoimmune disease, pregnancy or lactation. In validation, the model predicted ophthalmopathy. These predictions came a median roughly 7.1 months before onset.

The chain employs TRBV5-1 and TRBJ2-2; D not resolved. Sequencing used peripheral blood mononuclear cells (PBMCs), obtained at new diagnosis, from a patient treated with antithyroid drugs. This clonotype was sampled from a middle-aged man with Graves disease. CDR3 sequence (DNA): TGCGCCAGCAGCTTGGAGGCTACTCCCGCCGGGGAGCTGTTTTTT. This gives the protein CASSLEATPAGELFF.